These 9 T cell receptor beta chains were sequenced from one sample in a study of blood T cell repertoires in COVID-19. TCRdb's copy holds only in-frame clones and misses some; the assay was immunoSEQ multiplex PCR. The table includes approximately 280,000 clones, 75% to 90% detected once. Sequenced: peripheral blood. All receptors come from a woman aged 70-85 years with acute or convalescent COVID-19.

The chain has TRBV27 and TRBJ2-6, with D uncertain. The CDR3 has 13 amino acids. V gave up 10 bases and J gave up 0 bases, with 7 bases separating them. The germline V gene has CDR1 MNHEY and CDR2 SMNVEV (reference sequence). CDR3 in DNA: TGTGCCACCCGGAGCTCTGGGGCCAACGTCCTGACTTTC. Protein product: CATRSSGANVLTF.

The chain joins TRBV27 to TRBJ1-1; D call uncertain. Trimming cost V 0 bases and J 8 bases, with 7 bases left between them. This CDR3 contains 12 residues. Per the germline V gene, CDR1 is MNHEY and CDR2 is SMNVEV (reference sequence). CDR3: CASSLSGREAFF. CDR3 DNA: TGTGCCAGCAGTTTATCTGGCAGAGAAGCTTTCTTT.

DNA for the CDR3: TGTGCCAGCAGTGCACAGAGAGACAAACTGTTTTTT. This encodes CASSAQRDKLFF. V usage is TRBV2 and J usage is TRBJ1-4; no clear D. This CDR3 is 12 amino acids long. The V end lost 4 bases, the J end lost 11 bases, and 11 bases lay between the germline ends. Germline values: CDR1 SNHLY, CDR2 FYNNEI.

This CDR3 reads CASSVGSGDYGYTF. The CDR3 DNA sequence: TGTGCCAGCAGCGTAGGTTCAGGGGACTATGGCTACACCTTC. This sequence joins TRBV9 and TRBJ1-2; possible D gene TRBD1, 6 bases. The length of the CDR3 is 14 residues. V was clipped by 0 bases and J by 3 bases, with 9 bases between them. CDR1 and CDR2 from the germline V gene are SGDLS and YYNGEE.

The rearrangement joins TRBV30 to TRBJ1-2, with D tentatively TRBD1 (6 bases). Germline V gives CDR1 GTSNPN, CDR2 SVGIG (reference sequence). Trimming removed 8 bases at V and 4 bases at J, with 20 bases between. This CDR3 is built from 14 residues. CDR3 in amino acids: CAMRYSGRGYGYTF. CDR3 sequence (DNA): TGTGCCATGCGCTATTCGGGCAGGGGCTATGGCTACACCTTC. The full variable domain, in which reference TRBV30 and TRBJ1-2 provide the parts outside the CDR3, is SQTIHQWPATLVQPVGSPLSLECTVEGTSNPNLYWYRQAAGRGLQLLFYSVGIGQISSEVPQNLSASRPQDRQFILSSKKLLLSDSGFYLCAMRYSGRGYGYTFGSGTRLTVV.

This sequence joins TRBV19 and TRBJ2-3, with 7 positions matching TRBD2. After removal of 7 bases from V and 0 bases from J, the junction contained 10 bases not matched to a gene. Germline V gene sequence: CDR1 LNHDA, CDR2 SQIVND (reference sequence). The CDR3 contains 16 residues. CDR3 nucleotides: TGTGCCAGTATAGTCGGGGGGACTTCTAGCACAGATACGCAGTATTTT. This encodes CASIVGGTSSTDTQYF.

This clone has just a few counts. The chain employs TRBV6-6 and TRBJ1-2; D is perhaps TRBD1 (5 bases). The germline CDR1 and CDR2 sequences are MNHNY and SVGAGI (reference sequence). V lost 3 bases and J 8 bases, leaving 16 bases between the germline ends. This CDR3 is built from 14 residues. CDR3 residues: CASSYNAGNRGYTF. The DNA for the CDR3 is TGTGCCAGCAGTTATAACGCAGGGAACAGGGGCTACACCTTC.

The chain carries TRBV3-1 (or the pseudogene TRBV3-2) and TRBJ2-1, with 10 positions matching TRBD2. The germline V gene has CDR1 LGHDT and CDR2 YNNKEL (reference sequence). This CDR3 contains 15 residues. The J segment lost 8 bases and the V segment lost 11 bases, leaving 15 bases of the junction unmatched. This chain's CDR3 is CAAGGSGGRLDEQFF. The CDR3 DNA reads as TGTGCCGCCGGAGGTAGCGGGGGGCGGTTGGATGAGCAGTTCTTC.

The chain carries TRBV5-6 and TRBJ2-7, with 11 bases matching TRBD2. There are 15 residues in the CDR3. V lost 4 bases and J lost 6; bases outside the gene matches: 9. Germline CDR1 SGHDT, CDR2 YYEEEE. In DNA, the CDR3 is TGTGCCAGCAGCCGTGCCGGGACTAGCGGTTTCGAGCAGTACTTC. Its protein product is CASSRAGTSGFEQYF. The full variable domain, its missing parts supplied by reference TRBV5-6 and TRBJ2-7, is DAGVTQSPTHLIKTRGQQVTLRCSPKSGHDTVSWYQQALGQGPQFIFQYYEEEERQRGNFPDRFSGHQFPNYSSELNVNALLLGDSALYLCASSRAGTSGFEQYFGPGTRLTVT.